These 4 T cell receptor beta chains share one sample of origin, sequenced in a study of breast tumors, draining lymph nodes, adjacent tissues. TCRdb independently ran MiXCR on the multiplex PCR reads; one entry per CDR3 protein. Among 150,000 to 200,000 distinct CDR3 sequences, 25% to 40% were seen once, and the ten largest hold 4.3%. The lymph nodes were axillary draining lymph nodes from breast cancer patients. Sequenced sample: axillary lymph node tissue. The receptors here all came from a female donor with breast cancer. Some clones in this sample may be carry-over from other donors' samples.

This clonotype occurred many times. The chain couples TRBV20-1 to TRBJ2-7, with 7 bases matching TRBD1. V trimming: 6 bases; J trimming: 4 bases; junction bases outside the gene matches: 21. The V gene's germline CDR1 is DFQATT and CDR2 SNEGSKA (reference sequence). The CDR3 is 17 amino acids. For the CDR3, the DNA is TGCAGTGCACGCCCTTTTGGAAGACAGGGAGTGGCGTACGAGCAGTACTTC. Encoded protein: CSARPFGRQGVAYEQYF.

Worth noting for this clonotype: This may come from a read error, since a much larger clone is one base off. J is TRBJ2-2 and V is TRBV7-3; TRBD1 or TRBD2 may be the D gene (5 bases each). Germline V CDR1 and CDR2: SGHTA, FQGTGA. The CDR3 extends over 14 amino acids. CDR3 protein: CASSLSGNTREPFF. CDR3 nucleotide sequence: TGTGCCAGCAGCTTATCGGGAAACACCAGGGAGCCGTTTTTT.

This clonotype was seen repeatedly, ten times or more. The gene calls are TRBV12-3 or TRBV12-4 and TRBJ1-6; D is uncertain. CDR3 size: 12 residues. Deletions cut 6 bases from V and 9 bases from J, with 9 bases between. Here the CDR3 DNA reads TGTGCCAGCAGCCTACAGCCTTCACCCCTCCACTTT. It yields the protein CASSLQPSPLHF.

This clonotype has a single count. A read error is possible here, since a much larger clone lies one base away. The genes are TRBV5-6 and TRBJ2-1, with 8 bases that match TRBD2. This CDR3 is 12 amino acids long. Germline V CDR1 and CDR2: SGHDT, YYEEEE. The ends lost 3 bases at V and 7 bases at J; junction bases unmatched: 0. The CDR3 is CASSCGRNEQFF. DNA of the CDR3: TGTGCCAGCAGCTGCGGGAGGAATGAGCAGTTCTTC.